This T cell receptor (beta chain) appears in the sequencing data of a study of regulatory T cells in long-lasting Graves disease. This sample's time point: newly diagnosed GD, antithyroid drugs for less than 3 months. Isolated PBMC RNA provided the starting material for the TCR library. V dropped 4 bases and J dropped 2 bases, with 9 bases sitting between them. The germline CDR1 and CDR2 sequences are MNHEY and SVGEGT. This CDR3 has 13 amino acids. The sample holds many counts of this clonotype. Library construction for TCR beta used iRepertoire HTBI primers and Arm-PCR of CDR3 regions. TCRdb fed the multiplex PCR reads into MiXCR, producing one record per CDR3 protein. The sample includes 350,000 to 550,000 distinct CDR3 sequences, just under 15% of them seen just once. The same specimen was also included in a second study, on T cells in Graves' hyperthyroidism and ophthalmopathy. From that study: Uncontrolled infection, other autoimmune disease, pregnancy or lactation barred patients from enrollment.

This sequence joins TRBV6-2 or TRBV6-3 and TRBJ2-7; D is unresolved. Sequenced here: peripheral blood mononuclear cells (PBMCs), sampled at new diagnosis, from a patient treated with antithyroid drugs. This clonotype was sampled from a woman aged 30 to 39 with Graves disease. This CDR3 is CASSSDGAYEQYF. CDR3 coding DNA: TGTGCCAGCAGTTCGGACGGTGCCTACGAGCAGTACTTC.